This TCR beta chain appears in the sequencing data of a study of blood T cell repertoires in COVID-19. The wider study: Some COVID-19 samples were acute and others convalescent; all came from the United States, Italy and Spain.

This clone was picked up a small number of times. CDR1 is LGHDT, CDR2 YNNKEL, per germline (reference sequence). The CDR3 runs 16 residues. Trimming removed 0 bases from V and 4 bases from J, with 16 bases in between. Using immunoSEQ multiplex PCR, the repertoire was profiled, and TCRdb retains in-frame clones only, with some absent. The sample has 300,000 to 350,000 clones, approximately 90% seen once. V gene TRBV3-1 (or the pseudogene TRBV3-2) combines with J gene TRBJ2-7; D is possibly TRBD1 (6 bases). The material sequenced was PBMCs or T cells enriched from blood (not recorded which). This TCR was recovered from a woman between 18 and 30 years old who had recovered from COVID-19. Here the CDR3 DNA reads TGTGCCAGCAGCCAAGACGGACAGCCGCCCCCATACGAGCAGTACTTC. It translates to CASSQDGQPPPYEQYF.